The clone carrying this TCR beta chain was seen once. The method was immunoSEQ multiplex PCR; TCRdb's version includes in-frame clones alone and lacks a portion of them. The sample lists 70,000 to 100,000 clones, about 93% occurring once. The record originates from a study of T cell changes during pregnancy in multiple sclerosis. The origin of this receptor is a female donor with multiple sclerosis, enrolled in a pregnancy study. Specimen: peripheral blood, collected in the first trimester of pregnancy.

The CDR3 protein is CASSPPRQGEAFF. Written as DNA, the CDR3 is TGTGCCAGTAGTCCCCCCAGACAGGGTGAAGCTTTCTTT. This chain links TRBV19 with TRBJ1-1; TRBD1 agrees at 7 bases. CDR3 length: 13 residues. J gave up 7 bases and V 5 bases, and 7 bases lay outside the gene matches. Germline CDR1 and CDR2: LNHDA and SQIVND (reference sequence).